The 19 T cell receptor beta chains below were found in one sample sequenced in a study of blood T cells in healthy people across ages. The authors ran a second PCR of about 6 to 11 cycles using a sample-barcoded 5' primer and a J-beta primer mix. From the 5' RACE reads, TCRdb called clonotypes with MiXCR, one entry per CDR3 protein. This sample has around 990,000 distinct CDR3 sequences, with around two fifths found just once. Sequencing was carried out using blood. The receptors were gathered from a man between 18 and 35 years old in good health.

The chain has TRBV7-9 and TRBJ2-1, with D possibly TRBD2 on 5 matching bases. TRBJ2-7 matches the DNA end more closely, so the J call is doubtful. CDR1 is SEHNR and CDR2 is FQNEAQ in the germline V gene (reference sequence). The CDR3 runs to 17 residues. The CDR3 spells CASSLEGAGGSYNEQYF. The CDR3 DNA follows: TGTGCCAGCAGCTTAGAGGGAGCAGGCGGGTCCTACAATGAGCAGTACTTC.

This clonotype has only a few counts. The rearrangement joins TRBV6-5 to TRBJ2-7, with D unclear. CDR1 and CDR2 from the germline V gene are MNHEY and SVGAGI. This CDR3 is 12 amino acids long. The V gene lost 6 bases and the J gene lost 7 bases, with 13 bases spanning the gap. The CDR3 bases are TGTGCCAGCAGGGAGCTGGTGGGGGAGCAGTACTTC. Translating gives CASRELVGEQYF.

V usage is TRBV12-3 or TRBV12-4 and J usage is TRBJ2-1, with 8 bases identical to TRBD1. The CDR3 runs 12 residues. The V segment lost 3 bases and the J segment 15 bases; nucleotides outside the gene matches: 7. CDR3: CASSFNRGVPFF. CDR3 in DNA: TGTGCCAGCAGTTTCAACAGGGGGGTTCCGTTCTTC.

This clonotype was detected a few times. The CDR3 DNA reads TGCAGTGCTAGAGATATGGTACTCTCAGGAAAACTGTTTTTT. Translated: CSARDMVLSGKLFF. The genes are TRBV20-1 and TRBJ1-4; D gene uncertain. The V and J ends lost 0 bases and 10 bases respectively, with 15 bases between them. The length of the CDR3 is 14 residues. From germline, CDR1 is DFQATT and CDR2 SNEGSKA (reference sequence).

This clonotype was seen only a few times. The gene calls are TRBV12-3 or TRBV12-4 and TRBJ2-3; TRBD1 might be the D (6 bases). The V gene lost 0 bases and the J gene lost 6 bases, with 19 bases spanning the gap. The CDR3 is 17 residues long. The CDR3 region has the DNA TGTGCCAGCAGTTTAGCGGTGGGACAACTAGGAGCGGATACGCAGTATTTT. It is translated as CASSLAVGQLGADTQYF.

V is TRBV2 and J is TRBJ2-2, with 11 positions matching TRBD1. The CDR3 consists of 14 residues. CDR1 SNHLY and CDR2 FYNNEI come from the germline V gene. J lost 5 bases, V lost 4 bases, and 0 bases had no gene match. DNA of the CDR3: TGTGCCAGCAGTGGGGACAGGGGGACCGGGGAGCTGTTTTTT. It specifies CASSGDRGTGELFF. Full variable domain (rest looked up from reference TRBV2 and TRBJ2-2): EPEVTQTPSHQVTQMGQEVILRCVPISNHLYFYWYRQILGQKVEFLVSFYNNEISEKSEIFDDQFSVERPDGSNFTLKIRSTKLEDSAMYFCASSGDRGTGELFFGEGSRLTVL.

This chain links TRBV11-2 with TRBJ1-4; 7 bases align to TRBD1. Germline V lookup: CDR1 SGHAT, CDR2 FQNNGV. Trimming cost V 5 bases and J 7 bases; bases outside gene matches: 10. The CDR3 is 15 amino acids. The CDR3 DNA reads TGTGCCAGCAGCATTGCCGGGACAGTGGGTGAAAAACTGTTTTTT. Protein: CASSIAGTVGEKLFF.

This chain joins TRBV6-2 or TRBV6-3 and TRBJ1-5; 12 bases are shared with TRBD1. Germline V CDR1 and CDR2: MNHEY, SVGEGT. J was trimmed by 6 bases and V by 5 bases; bases with no gene match: 8. The CDR3 sequence is 16 residues long. The CDR3, as DNA: TGTGCCAGCAGTCCCGGGACAGGGGGCGCAGGTCAGCCCCAGCATTTT. This codes for CASSPGTGGAGQPQHF.

This clonotype was seen more than once but under ten times. The V gene is TRBV5-6, the J gene TRBJ2-7, with TRBD2 matching 7 bases. The J segment lost 5 bases and the V segment lost 2 bases, leaving 4 bases of the junction unmatched. Germline CDR1 reads SGHDT; CDR2 reads YYEEEE. The CDR3 is 13 residues long. DNA for the CDR3: TGTGCCAGCAGCTTCTATCGGGGGGACGAGCAGTACTTC. Its translation is CASSFYRGDEQYF. The full variable domain, in which reference TRBV5-6 and TRBJ2-7 provide the parts outside the CDR3, is DAGVTQSPTHLIKTRGQQVTLRCSPKSGHDTVSWYQQALGQGPQFIFQYYEEEERQRGNFPDRFSGHQFPNYSSELNVNALLLGDSALYLCASSFYRGDEQYFGPGTRLTVT.

The V call is TRBV6-2 or TRBV6-3, the J call TRBJ2-1; D is unresolved. The closer fit of TRBJ2-7 to the DNA end suggests the J call may be wrong. This CDR3 has 16 residues. Germline V CDR1 and CDR2: MNHEY, SVGEGT. The CDR3 coding sequence is TGTGCCAGCAGTTACTCGGGTAGTGGGTCCTACAATGAGCAGTACTTC. Residues: CASSYSGSGSYNEQYF.

J is TRBJ2-5 and V is TRBV20-1; tentatively, D is TRBD1 (5 bases). The V end lost 5 bases, the J end lost 3 bases, and 16 bases lay between the germline ends. Germline loops: CDR1 DFQATT, CDR2 SNEGSKA (reference sequence). The CDR3 extends over 14 amino acids. Written as DNA, the CDR3 is TGCAGTGCTCCTAAACCGACAGAAAAAGAGACCCAGTACTTC. Its translation is CSAPKPTEKETQYF.

There are a few counts of this clonotype. The CDR3 region has the DNA TGCGCCAGCAGCCCAAGACAGGCAGATACGCAGTATTTT. Protein product: CASSPRQADTQYF. The chain links TRBV4-3 to TRBJ2-3; weak D call: TRBD1 (6 bases). The germline V gene encodes CDR1 LGHNA and CDR2 YSLEER. This CDR3 contains 13 residues. V lost 4 bases and J 4 bases, leaving 9 bases between the germline ends.

The table lists this clonotype with a few counts. The chain combines TRBV4-1 with TRBJ1-6; TRBD1 is a possible D gene (5 bases). CDR3 length: 13 residues. V was clipped by 1 base and J by 14 bases, with 12 bases between them. Germline CDR1 reads MGHRA; CDR2 reads YSYEKL. CDR3 in amino acids: CASSQVGQGSLHF. In DNA form, the CDR3 reads TGCGCCAGCAGCCAAGTAGGTCAGGGATCCCTCCACTTT.

The chain combines TRBV9 with TRBJ1-3; 7 bases line up with TRBD1. Germline CDR1 is SGDLS and CDR2 is YYNGEE. After removal of 3 bases from V and 2 bases from J, the junction contained 2 bases not matched to a gene. This CDR3 has 14 residues. The CDR3 region is CASSGQGPGNTIYF. CDR3 sequence (DNA): TGTGCCAGCAGCGGACAGGGACCTGGAAACACCATATATTTT.

As to this clonotype: One end of the junction fails to match germline, which may point to a read error. The rearrangement joins TRBV12-3 or TRBV12-4 to TRBJ1-5, with D perhaps matching TRBD1 (5 bases). The length of the CDR3 is 14 residues. The CDR3 here is CASSLGPGAQPQHF. The CDR3 region has the DNA TGTGCCAGCAGCTTAGGTCCCGGGGCCCAGCCCCAGCATTTT.

The V gene is TRBV27, the J gene TRBJ1-2; 10 nucleotides align to TRBD1. Germline V CDR1 and CDR2: MNHEY, SMNVEV (reference sequence). This CDR3 is built from 15 residues. Trimming cost V 3 bases and J 8 bases; bases outside gene matches: 9. The CDR3 region has the DNA TGTGCCAGCAGTTTGATCGACAGGGGGCTCGAGGGCTACACCTTC. Protein sequence: CASSLIDRGLEGYTF.

Notes on this clonotype: A junction boundary mismatches the germline segment, possibly from a read error. The chain couples TRBV20-1 to TRBJ1-2, with 8 bases matching TRBD1. This CDR3 contains 15 residues. Germline V gene data show CDR1 as DFQATT and CDR2 as SNEGSKA (reference sequence). The CDR3 loop is CSAPLSGGANSGYTF. CDR3 nucleotide sequence: TGCAGTGCTCCTCTCTCAGGGGGCGCCAACTCTGGCTACACCTTC.

The chain's CDR3 is CASSQGASGDTDTQYF. CDR3 sequence (DNA): TGTGCCAGCAGCCAAGGAGCTAGCGGGGACACAGATACGCAGTATTTT. The rearrangement joins TRBV4-2 to TRBJ2-3; 9 positions match TRBD2. In germline, CDR1 is LGHNA, CDR2 YNFKEQ. CDR3 size: 16 residues. Trimming removed 1 base from V and 2 bases from J; junction bases left unmatched: 4.

This chain links TRBV5-5 with TRBJ1-2; a weak D match, TRBD1 (5 bases). Per the germline V gene, CDR1 is SGHKS and CDR2 is YYEKEE (reference sequence). The CDR3 extends over 14 amino acids. The germline V and J ends were trimmed by 4 bases and 2 bases, with 12 bases remaining between them. The DNA of the CDR3 is TGTGCCAGCAGCAGTCTCCAGGGCAACTATGGCTACACCTTC. Its protein is CASSSLQGNYGYTF.